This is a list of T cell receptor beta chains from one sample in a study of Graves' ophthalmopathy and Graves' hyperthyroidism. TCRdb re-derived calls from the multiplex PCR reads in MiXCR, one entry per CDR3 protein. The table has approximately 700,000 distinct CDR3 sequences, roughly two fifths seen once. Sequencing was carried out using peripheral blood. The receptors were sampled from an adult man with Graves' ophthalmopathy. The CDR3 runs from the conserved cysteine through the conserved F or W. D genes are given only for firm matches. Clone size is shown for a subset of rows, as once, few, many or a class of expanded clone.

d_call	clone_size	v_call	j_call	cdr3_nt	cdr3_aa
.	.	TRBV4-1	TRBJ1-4	TGCGCCAGCAGCTGGGACATCTTCGTGGGCGAAAAACTGTTTTTT	CASSWDIFVGEKLFF
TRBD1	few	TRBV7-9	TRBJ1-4	TGTGCCAGCAGTCACGGACAGGGGGATGAAAAACTGTTTTTT	CASSHGQGDEKLFF
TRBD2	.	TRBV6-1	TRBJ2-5	TGTGCCAGCAGGATGAGCGGGGTAATATACCAAGAGACCCAGTACTTC	CASRMSGVIYQETQYF
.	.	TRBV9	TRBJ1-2	TGTGCCAGCAGCGTAAGAGGAGCCGAGCCTAATGGCTACACCTTC	CASSVRGAEPNGYTF
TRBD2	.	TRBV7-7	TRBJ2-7	TGTGCCAGCAGCTCGACGGGGACTACAGGCGAGCAGTACTTC	CASSSTGTTGEQYF
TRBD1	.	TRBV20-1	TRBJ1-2	TGCAGTGCTAGCCCAGGGGGGGGCAGGGGTAACTATGGCTACACCTTC	CSASPGGGRGNYGYTF
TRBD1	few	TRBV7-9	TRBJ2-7	TGTGCCAGCATAGGACAGGAACACTACGAGCAGTACTTC	CASIGQEHYEQYF
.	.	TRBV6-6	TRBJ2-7	TGTGCCAGCAGCCAGACAGGACTATACGAGCAGTACTTC	CASSQTGLYEQYF
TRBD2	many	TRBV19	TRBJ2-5	TGTGCCAGTAGTATAGCCTCCGGACTAGCGGGAGGGCCCGCCGAGACCCAGTACTTC	CASSIASGLAGGPAETQYF
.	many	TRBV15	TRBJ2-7	TGTGCCACCAGCAGAGATACGGGGTTGTTGAGCGAGCAGTACTTC	CATSRDTGLLSEQYF
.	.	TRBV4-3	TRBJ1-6	TGCGCCAGCAGCCAAGGCCCATTCAATAATTCACCCCTCCACTTT	CASSQGPFNNSPLHF
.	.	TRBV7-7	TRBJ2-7	TGTGCCAGCAGCTTAGAGTGGGGACCGCAAGGGCAGTACTTC	CASSLEWGPQGQYF
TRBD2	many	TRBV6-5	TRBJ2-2	TGTGCCAGCAGTTACGGGACTAGCGACACCGGGGAGCTGTTTTTT	CASSYGTSDTGELFF
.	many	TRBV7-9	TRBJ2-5	TGTGCCAGCAGCCCCCTGCAAGGGAGAGAGACCCAGTACTTC	CASSPLQGRETQYF
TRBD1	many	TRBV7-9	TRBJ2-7	TGTGCCAGCAGGCACCGGGACAGGGAACACGAGCAGTACTTC	CASRHRDREHEQYF
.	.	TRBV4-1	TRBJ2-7	TGCGCCAGCAGCCATGTGGGCAGGTCCCCCTACGAGCAGTACTTC	CASSHVGRSPYEQYF
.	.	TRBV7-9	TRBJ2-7	TGTGCCAGCAGCTGGGAAGGAGGGGGGCACTACGAGCAGTACTTC	CASSWEGGGHYEQYF
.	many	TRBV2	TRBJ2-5	TGTGCCAGCAAATTGGCTAGCGAGTACCAAGAGACCCAGTACTTC	CASKLASEYQETQYF
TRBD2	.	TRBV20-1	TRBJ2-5	TGCAGTGCTAGAGTAGTTAGCGGGAGGGAGACCCAGTACTTC	CSARVVSGRETQYF
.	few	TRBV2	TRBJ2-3	TGTGCCAGCAGGACGACAGATACGCAGTATTTT	CASRTTDTQYF
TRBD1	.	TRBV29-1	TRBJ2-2	TGCAGCGACCGGGACAGCGGGGAGCTGTTTTTT	CSDRDSGELFF
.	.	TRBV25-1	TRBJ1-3	TGTGCCAGCAGTGAATATGCCATATATTTT	CASSEYAIYF
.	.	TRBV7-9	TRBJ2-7	TGCGCCAGCAGCTTAATTGGGGGGACCTACGAGCAGTACTTC	CASSLIGGTYEQYF
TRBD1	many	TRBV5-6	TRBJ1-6	TGTGCCAGCACCTTTGGGACAGGGGTTAATTCACCCCTCCACTTT	CASTFGTGVNSPLHF
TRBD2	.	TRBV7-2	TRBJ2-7	TGTGCCAGCAGCTCCGGACTAGCGTTCTCCTACGAGCAGTACTTC	CASSSGLAFSYEQYF
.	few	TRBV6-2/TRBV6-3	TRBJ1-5	TGTGCCAGCAGTTATCGAGGGAGGGCCCAGCATTTT	CASSYRGRAQHF